The clone carrying this T cell receptor beta chain was detected only a few times. Its antigen is unidentified. Template switching supplied a universal primer site; unique molecular identifiers were carried on the cDNA. One entry per CDR3 protein results from TCRdb running MiXCR on the 5' RACE reads. In the table there are hundreds of thousands of distinct CDR3 sequences, around 5.7% of which are singletons. V gave up 1 base and J gave up 10 bases; unmatched junction bases: 4. This CDR3 has 14 amino acids. Germline CDR1 and CDR2: SGDLS and YYNGEE. These data are taken from a study of identical twins. Notes on the study in general: Rather than following the same donors, the conclusions depended on cross-sectional statistical analysis. Insertion counts were lower in abundant cord blood beta clonotypes, a trend that memory repertoires did not show. In zero-insertion analyses, partial confounding could arise from invariant MAIT and iNKT cells.

Input material: naive T cells sorted from blood. The receptor was isolated from a man aged 18-30 years in good health. V is TRBV9 and J is TRBJ2-1; 11 bases are a match to TRBD2. CDR3 in DNA: TGTGCCAGCAGCGTAACTAGCGGGAGTTCAGAGCAGTTCTTC. Protein sequence: CASSVTSGSSEQFF.